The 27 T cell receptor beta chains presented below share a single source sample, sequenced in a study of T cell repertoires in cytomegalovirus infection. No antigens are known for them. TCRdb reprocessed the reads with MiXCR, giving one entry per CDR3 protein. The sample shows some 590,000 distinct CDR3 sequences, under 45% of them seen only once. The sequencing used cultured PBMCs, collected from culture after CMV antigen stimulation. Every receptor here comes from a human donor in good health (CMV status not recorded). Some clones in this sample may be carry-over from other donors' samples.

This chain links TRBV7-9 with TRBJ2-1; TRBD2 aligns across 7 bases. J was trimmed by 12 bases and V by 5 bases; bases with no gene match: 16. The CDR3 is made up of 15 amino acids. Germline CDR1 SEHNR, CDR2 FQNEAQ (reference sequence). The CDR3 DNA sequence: TGTGCCAGCAGCCTTATGACTAGCAAGGTAATGCGGCAGTTCTTC. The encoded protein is CASSLMTSKVMRQFF.

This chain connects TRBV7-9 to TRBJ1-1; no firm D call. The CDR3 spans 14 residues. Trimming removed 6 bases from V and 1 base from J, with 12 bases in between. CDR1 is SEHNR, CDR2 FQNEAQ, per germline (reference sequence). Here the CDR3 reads CASRPVLSNTEAFF. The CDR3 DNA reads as TGTGCCAGCAGACCCGTACTGTCGAACACTGAAGCTTTCTTT.

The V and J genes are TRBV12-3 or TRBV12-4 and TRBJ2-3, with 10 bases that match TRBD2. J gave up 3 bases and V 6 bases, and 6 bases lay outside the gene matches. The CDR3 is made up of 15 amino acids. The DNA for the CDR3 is TGTGCCAGCAGCCCTAGCGGGAGAGAAACAGATACGCAGTATTTT. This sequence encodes CASSPSGRETDTQYF.

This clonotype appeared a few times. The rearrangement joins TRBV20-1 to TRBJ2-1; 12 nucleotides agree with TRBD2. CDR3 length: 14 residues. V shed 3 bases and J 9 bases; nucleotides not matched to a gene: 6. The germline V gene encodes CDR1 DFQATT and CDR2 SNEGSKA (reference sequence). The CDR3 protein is CSARTLAGGGEQFF. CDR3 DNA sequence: TGCAGTGCTAGGACCCTAGCGGGAGGGGGTGAGCAGTTCTTC.

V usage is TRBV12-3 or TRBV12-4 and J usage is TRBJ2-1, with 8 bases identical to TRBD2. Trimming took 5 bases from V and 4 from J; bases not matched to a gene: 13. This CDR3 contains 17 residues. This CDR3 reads CASSTLSSGNFYNEQFF. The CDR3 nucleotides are TGTGCCAGCAGTACTCTGAGTAGCGGGAATTTTTACAATGAGCAGTTCTTC.

The CDR3 region has the DNA TGTGCCAGCAGCTTAGCGCGGGTTAGCAATGAGCAGTTCTTC. It translates to CASSLARVSNEQFF. The rearrangement links TRBV7-2 to TRBJ2-1, with D possibly matching TRBD2 (5 bases). CDR3 length: 14 amino acids. Germline V CDR1 and CDR2: SGHTA, FQGNSA. Trimming shortened V by 0 bases and J by 6 bases, and 9 bases separated the two germline ends.

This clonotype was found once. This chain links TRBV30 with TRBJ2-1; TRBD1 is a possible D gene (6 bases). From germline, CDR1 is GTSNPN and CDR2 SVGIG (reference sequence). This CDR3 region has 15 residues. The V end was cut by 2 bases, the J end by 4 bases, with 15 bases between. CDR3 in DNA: TGTGCCTGGAGTCCTTTCGGGACACATTACAATGAGCAGTTCTTC. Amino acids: CAWSPFGTHYNEQFF. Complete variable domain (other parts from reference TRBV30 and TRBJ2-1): SQTIHQWPATLVQPVGSPLSLECTVEGTSNPNLYWYRQAAGRGLQLLFYSVGIGQISSEVPQNLSASRPQDRQFILSSKKLLLSDSGFYLCAWSPFGTHYNEQFFGPGTRLTVL.

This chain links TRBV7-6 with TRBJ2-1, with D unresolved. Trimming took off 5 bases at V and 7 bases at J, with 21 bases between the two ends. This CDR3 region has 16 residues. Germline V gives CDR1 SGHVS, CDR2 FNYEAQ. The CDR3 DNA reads TGTGCCAGCAGCCCCAGAACCTGGTCCGAGGCGAATGAGCAGTTCTTC. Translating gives CASSPRTWSEANEQFF.

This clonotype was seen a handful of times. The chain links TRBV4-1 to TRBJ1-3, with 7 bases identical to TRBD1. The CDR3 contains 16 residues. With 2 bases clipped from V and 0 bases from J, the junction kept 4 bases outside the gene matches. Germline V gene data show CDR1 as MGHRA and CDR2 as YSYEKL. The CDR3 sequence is CASSQTDRYSGNTIYF. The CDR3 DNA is TGCGCCAGCAGCCAAACGGACAGGTACTCTGGAAACACCATATATTTT.

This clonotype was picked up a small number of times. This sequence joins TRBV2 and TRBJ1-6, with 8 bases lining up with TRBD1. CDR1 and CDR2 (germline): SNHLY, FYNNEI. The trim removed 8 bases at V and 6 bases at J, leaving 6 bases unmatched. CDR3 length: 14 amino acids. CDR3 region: CASAWDRSNSPLHF. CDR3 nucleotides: TGTGCCAGCGCTTGGGACAGGAGTAATTCACCCCTCCACTTT.

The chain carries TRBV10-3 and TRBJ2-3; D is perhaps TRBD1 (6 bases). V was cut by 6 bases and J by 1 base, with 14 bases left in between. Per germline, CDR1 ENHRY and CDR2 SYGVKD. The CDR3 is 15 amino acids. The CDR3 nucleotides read TGTGCCATCAGGGGGACAAAGATGGGCACAGATACGCAGTATTTT. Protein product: CAIRGTKMGTDTQYF.

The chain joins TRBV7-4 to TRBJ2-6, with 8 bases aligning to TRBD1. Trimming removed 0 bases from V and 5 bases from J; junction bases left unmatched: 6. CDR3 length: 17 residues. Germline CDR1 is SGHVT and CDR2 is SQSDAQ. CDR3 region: CASSLAGQAFRANVLTF. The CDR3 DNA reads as TGTGCCAGCAGCTTAGCGGGACAGGCATTTCGGGCCAACGTCCTGACTTTC.

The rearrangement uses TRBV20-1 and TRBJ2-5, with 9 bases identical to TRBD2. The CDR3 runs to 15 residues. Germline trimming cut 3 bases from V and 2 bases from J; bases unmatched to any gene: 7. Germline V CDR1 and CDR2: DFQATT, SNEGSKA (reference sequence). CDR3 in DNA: TGCAGTGCTAGGTATAGCGGGAGTGGACAAGAGACCCAGTACTTC. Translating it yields CSARYSGSGQETQYF.

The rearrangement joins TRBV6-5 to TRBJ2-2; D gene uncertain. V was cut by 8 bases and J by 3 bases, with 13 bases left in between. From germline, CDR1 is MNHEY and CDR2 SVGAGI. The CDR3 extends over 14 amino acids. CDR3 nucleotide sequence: TGTGCCAGCGGGAAGGCAGACTACACCGGGGAGCTGTTTTTT. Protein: CASGKADYTGELFF.

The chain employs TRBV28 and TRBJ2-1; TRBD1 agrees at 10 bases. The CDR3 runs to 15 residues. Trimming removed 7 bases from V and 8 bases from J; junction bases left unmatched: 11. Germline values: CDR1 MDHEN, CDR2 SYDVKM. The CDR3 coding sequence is TGTGCCAGCAACTGGGGGGACAGGGGTAAAGATGAGCAGTTCTTC. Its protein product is CASNWGDRGKDEQFF.

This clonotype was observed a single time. The CDR3 loop is CASRPGTLRYYGYTF. The CDR3 coding sequence is TGTGCCAGTAGGCCCGGGACCCTAAGGTACTATGGCTACACCTTC. The rearrangement links TRBV19 to TRBJ1-2; tentative D call: TRBD1 (5 bases). The germline V gene has CDR1 LNHDA and CDR2 SQIVND (reference sequence). V was shortened by 6 bases and J by 3 bases, with 17 bases between the two germline ends. The CDR3 runs 15 residues. Full variable domain (missing parts from reference TRBV19 and TRBJ1-2): DGGITQSPKYLFRKEGQNVTLSCEQNLNHDAMYWYRQDPGQGLRLIYYSQIVNDFQKGDIAEGYSVSREKKESFPLTVTSAQKNPTAFYLCASRPGTLRYYGYTFGSGTRLTVV.

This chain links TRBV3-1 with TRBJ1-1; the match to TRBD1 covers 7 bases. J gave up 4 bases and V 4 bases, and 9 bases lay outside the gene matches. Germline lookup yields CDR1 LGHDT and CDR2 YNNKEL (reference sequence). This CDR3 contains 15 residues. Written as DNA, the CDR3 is TGTGCCAGCAGCCGGCACGGACAGGTCGCCACTGAAGCTTTCTTT. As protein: CASSRHGQVATEAFF.

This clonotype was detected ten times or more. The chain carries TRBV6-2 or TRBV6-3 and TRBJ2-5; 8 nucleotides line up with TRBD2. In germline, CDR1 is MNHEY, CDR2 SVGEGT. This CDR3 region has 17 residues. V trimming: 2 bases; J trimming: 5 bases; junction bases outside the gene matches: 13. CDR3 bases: TGTGCCAGCAGTTACAACCCGGGAGGGTTTGAATCGGAGACCCAGTACTTC. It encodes CASSYNPGGFESETQYF.

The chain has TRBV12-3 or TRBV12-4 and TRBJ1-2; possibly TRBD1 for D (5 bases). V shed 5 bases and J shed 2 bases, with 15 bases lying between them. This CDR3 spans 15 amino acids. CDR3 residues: CASSDTPGGNYGYTF. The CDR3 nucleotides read TGTGCCAGCAGTGATACCCCGGGGGGGAACTATGGCTACACCTTC.

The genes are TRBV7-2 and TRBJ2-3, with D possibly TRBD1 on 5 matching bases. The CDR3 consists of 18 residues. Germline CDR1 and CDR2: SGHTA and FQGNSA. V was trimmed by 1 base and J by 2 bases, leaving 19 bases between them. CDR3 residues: CASSLEGSPRLVTDTQYF. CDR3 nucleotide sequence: TGTGCCAGCAGCTTAGAGGGGTCTCCCCGGTTAGTCACAGATACGCAGTATTTT.

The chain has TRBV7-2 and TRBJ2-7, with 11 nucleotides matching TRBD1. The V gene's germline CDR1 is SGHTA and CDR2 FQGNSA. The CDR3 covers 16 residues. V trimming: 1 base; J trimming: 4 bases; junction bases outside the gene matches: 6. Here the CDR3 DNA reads TGTGCCAGCAGCTTAGGGTTCGGGACAGGGGGTTACGAGCAGTACTTC. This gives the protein CASSLGFGTGGYEQYF.

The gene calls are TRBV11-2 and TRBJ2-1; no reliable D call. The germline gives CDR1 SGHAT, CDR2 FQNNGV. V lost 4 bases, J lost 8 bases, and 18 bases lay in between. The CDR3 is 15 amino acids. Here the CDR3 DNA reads TGTGCCAGCAGCTACTTCAACGGCCTTGGAGATGAGCAGTTCTTC. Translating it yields CASSYFNGLGDEQFF.

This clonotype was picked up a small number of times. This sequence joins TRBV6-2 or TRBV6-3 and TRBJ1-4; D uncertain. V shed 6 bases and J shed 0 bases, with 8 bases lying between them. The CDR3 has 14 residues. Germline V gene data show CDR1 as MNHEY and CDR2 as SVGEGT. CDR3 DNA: TGTGCCAGCAGGGAAGCTGCAACTAATGAAAAACTGTTTTTT. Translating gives CASREAATNEKLFF.

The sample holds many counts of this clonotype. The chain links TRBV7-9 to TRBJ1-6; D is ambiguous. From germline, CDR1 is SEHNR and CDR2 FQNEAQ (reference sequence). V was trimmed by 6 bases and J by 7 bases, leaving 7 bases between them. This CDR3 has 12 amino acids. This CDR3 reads CASSTTNSPLHF. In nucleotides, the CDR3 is TGTGCCAGCAGTACCACGAATTCACCCCTCCACTTT.

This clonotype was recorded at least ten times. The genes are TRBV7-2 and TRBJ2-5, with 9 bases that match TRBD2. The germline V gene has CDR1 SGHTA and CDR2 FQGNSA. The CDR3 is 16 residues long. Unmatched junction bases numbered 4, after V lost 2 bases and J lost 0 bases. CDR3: CASSLIAGGYQETQYF. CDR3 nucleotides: TGTGCCAGCAGCTTAATCGCGGGGGGGTACCAAGAGACCCAGTACTTC.

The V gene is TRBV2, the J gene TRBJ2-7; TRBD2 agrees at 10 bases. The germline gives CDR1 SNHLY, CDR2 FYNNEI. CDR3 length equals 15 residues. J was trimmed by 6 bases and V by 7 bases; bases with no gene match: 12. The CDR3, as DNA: TGTGCCAGCATCCCTGGGGGGGGACTAGCGAGCGAGCAGTACTTC. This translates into CASIPGGGLASEQYF.

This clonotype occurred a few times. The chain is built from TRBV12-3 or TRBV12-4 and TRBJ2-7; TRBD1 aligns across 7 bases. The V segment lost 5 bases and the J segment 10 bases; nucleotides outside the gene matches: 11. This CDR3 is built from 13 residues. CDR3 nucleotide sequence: TGTGCCAGCAGTCCCGGGACAGCCTCCACTCAGTACTTC. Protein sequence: CASSPGTASTQYF.